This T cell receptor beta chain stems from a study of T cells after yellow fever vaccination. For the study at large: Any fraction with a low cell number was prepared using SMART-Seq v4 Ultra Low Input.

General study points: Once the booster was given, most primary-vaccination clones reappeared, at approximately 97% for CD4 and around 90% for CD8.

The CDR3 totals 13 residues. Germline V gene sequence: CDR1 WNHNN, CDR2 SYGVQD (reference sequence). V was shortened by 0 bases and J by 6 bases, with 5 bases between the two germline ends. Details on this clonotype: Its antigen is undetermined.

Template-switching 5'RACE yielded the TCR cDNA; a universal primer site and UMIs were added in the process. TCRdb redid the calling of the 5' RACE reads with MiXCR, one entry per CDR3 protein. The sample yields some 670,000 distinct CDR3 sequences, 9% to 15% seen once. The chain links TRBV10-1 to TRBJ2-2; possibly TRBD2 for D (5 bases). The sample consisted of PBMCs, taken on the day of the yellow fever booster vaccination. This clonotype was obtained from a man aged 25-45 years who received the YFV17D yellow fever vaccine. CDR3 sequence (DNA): TGCGCCAGCAGTGAGTCGAGGGCCGGGGAGCTGTTTTTT. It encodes CASSESRAGELFF.